This TCR beta chain stems from a study of blood T cell repertoires in COVID-19. Study-wide context: Specimens from acute and convalescent COVID-19 originated in the United States, Italy and Spain. The cDNA or gDNA used as material had been derived from T cells, B-cell-depleted T cells, or PBMCs.

The CDR3 sequence is 11 residues long. V was shortened by 6 bases and J by 5 bases, with 10 bases between the two germline ends. CDR1 is DFQATT, CDR2 SNEGSKA, per germline (reference sequence). Authors' methods: By means of reference gene primer amplification, nucleated cell counts were estimated. Clones were read by immunoSEQ multiplex PCR, and TCRdb kept only the in-frame ones, dropping some. The DNA was the basis for D and trimming; V, J and clone size are from that table. Among over 55,000 clones listed, about nine tenths were seen once. The chain recombines TRBV20-1 with TRBJ2-5; D is possibly TRBD1 (5 bases). The receptor's source is a human donor in a cohort sampled during active COVID-19. Sample: peripheral blood. Written as DNA, the CDR3 is TGCAGTGCGGGGCGTGGGGAGACCCAGTACTTC. Residues: CSAGRGETQYF.